Each of the 24 T cell receptor beta chains below was sequenced from the same sample in a study of control samples from healthy donors and cancer patients. Assay: immunoSEQ multiplex PCR; the TCRdb copy retains only in-frame clones and omits some. Here the sample spans around 190,000 clones, more than 80% being singletons. Input material: blood. These receptors were obtained from a man between 25 and 39 years old in good health.

This clone appeared once. The chain joins TRBV19 to TRBJ2-7; no clear D. There are 9 residues in the CDR3. V was pared by 5 bases and J by 5 bases, with 1 base between. Germline-derived CDR1 and CDR2 are LNHDA and SQIVND (reference sequence). The CDR3 spells CASSHEQYF. CDR3 nucleotides: TGTGCCAGTAGTCACGAGCAGTACTTC.

J is TRBJ2-3 and V is TRBV4-3, with 9 nucleotides matching TRBD2. The junction had 5 bases not matched to a gene; V was cut back by 0 bases and J by 1 base. This CDR3 has 17 residues. Germline V CDR1 and CDR2: LGHNA, YSLEER. CDR3 region: CASSQDGSSGGTDTQYF. The CDR3 DNA reads as TGCGCCAGCAGCCAAGACGGCTCTAGCGGGGGCACAGATACGCAGTATTTT.

Written as DNA, the CDR3 is TGTGCCAGCAGTGAAGAACGGCAGGGGCGGGTTACCCTGTTAGCCAAAAACATTCAGTACTTC. Translation gives CASSEERQGRVTLLAKNIQYF. This chain joins TRBV2 and TRBJ2-4; a possible D gene is TRBD1 (6 bases). The germline V gene encodes CDR1 SNHLY and CDR2 FYNNEI. V shed 1 base and J shed 0 bases, with 25 bases lying between them. CDR3 length: 21 residues.

V and J are TRBV28 and TRBJ2-7; 9 positions agree with TRBD1. The CDR3 is made up of 16 amino acids. Looked up from germline, CDR1 is MDHEN and CDR2 is SYDVKM. V was clipped by 5 bases and J by 3 bases; unmatched bases: 11. In nucleotides, the CDR3 is TGTGCCAGCAGTACGTCCGGGACAGGGAAGCGCTACGAGCAGTACTTC. It codes for CASSTSGTGKRYEQYF.

The genes are TRBV5-4 and TRBJ1-3, with TRBD1 as a possible D gene (5 bases). Trimming took off 9 bases at V and 2 bases at J, with 12 bases between the two ends. Germline values: CDR1 SGHNT, CDR2 YYREEE (reference sequence). This CDR3 is built from 13 residues. As DNA, the CDR3 is TGTGCCATGAGGGGCGATGCTGGAAACACCATATATTTT. Protein product: CAMRGDAGNTIYF.

The V and J genes are TRBV28 and TRBJ1-4; TRBD1 is a possible D gene (5 bases). The CDR3 runs to 15 residues. V was pared by 5 bases and J by 0 bases, with 10 bases between. Germline V gives CDR1 MDHEN, CDR2 SYDVKM. The CDR3 protein is CASSPWGATNEKLFF. The CDR3 DNA reads TGTGCCAGCAGTCCATGGGGGGCAACTAATGAAAAACTGTTTTTT.

This rearrangement joins TRBV19 to TRBJ1-2; maybe TRBD1 (5 bases). Trimming stripped 3 bases from V and 4 bases from J, with 12 bases between. The germline gives CDR1 LNHDA, CDR2 SQIVND (reference sequence). The CDR3 sequence is 14 residues long. In DNA, the CDR3 is TGTGCCAGTAGTATGGGGACCGTTTCCTATGGCTACACCTTC. Amino acid sequence: CASSMGTVSYGYTF.

This sequence joins TRBV5-1 and TRBJ2-1, with 11 bases fitting TRBD2. CDR3 length: 15 amino acids. The germline V gene encodes CDR1 SGHRS and CDR2 YFSETQ. V lost 2 bases to trimming and J lost 6 bases; unmatched junction nucleotides: 4. CDR3 sequence: CASSLELAGVNEQFF. Written as DNA, the CDR3 is TGCGCCAGCAGCTTAGAACTAGCGGGAGTCAATGAGCAGTTCTTC. Full variable domain (outside the CDR3, taken from reference TRBV5-1 and TRBJ2-1): KAGVTQTPRYLIKTRGQQVTLSCSPISGHRSVSWYQQTPGQGLQFLFEYFSETQRNKGNFPGRFSGRQFSNSRSEMNVSTLELGDSALYLCASSLELAGVNEQFFGPGTRLTVL.

V gene TRBV24-1 combines with J gene TRBJ1-4; no reliable D call. The CDR3 loop spans 15 amino acids. V was pared by 6 bases and J by 7 bases, with 17 bases between. Germline CDR1 reads KGHDR; CDR2 reads SFDVKD. The chain's CDR3 is CATSREWLLCEKLFF. CDR3 sequence (DNA): TGTGCCACCAGTCGGGAATGGCTCCTTTGTGAAAAACTGTTTTTT.

The count of this clone is one. This chain uses TRBV29-1 with TRBJ1-4, with D possibly being TRBD1 (6 bases). This CDR3 spans 13 amino acids. Trimming removed 7 bases from V and 7 bases from J, with 16 bases in between. Germline CDR1 reads SQVTM; CDR2 reads ANQGSEA. The DNA of the CDR3 is TGCAGCGCCTCGCCGGGGGCGAGTGAAAAACTGTTTTTT. It encodes CSASPGASEKLFF.

This chain connects TRBV30 to TRBJ2-7; D not certain. Germline lookup yields CDR1 GTSNPN and CDR2 SVGIG (reference sequence). Trimming took 0 bases from V and 3 from J, leaving 9 bases between them. The CDR3 covers 13 residues. The CDR3 protein is CAWSVHTNYEQYF. In DNA, the CDR3 is TGTGCCTGGAGTGTACACACGAACTACGAGCAGTACTTC.

The V and J genes are TRBV4-1 and TRBJ2-1, with a tentative D call TRBD1 (6 bases). Germline assignment: CDR1 MGHRA and CDR2 YSYEKL. This CDR3 is built from 16 residues. Trimming removed 1 base from V and 9 bases from J, with 19 bases in between. The CDR3 DNA reads TGCGCCAGCAGCCAAGCCCCCGGCCAGCTGGGGGCTGAGCAGTTCTTC. Protein: CASSQAPGQLGAEQFF.

V and J are TRBV5-1 and TRBJ1-3; 8 bases match TRBD1. The CDR3 consists of 17 residues. Trimming took 0 bases from V and 0 from J; bases not matched to a gene: 5. Germline V gives CDR1 SGHRS, CDR2 YFSETQ. This chain's CDR3 is CASSLAQGAASGNTIYF. CDR3 DNA: TGCGCCAGCAGCTTGGCGCAGGGGGCCGCCTCTGGAAACACCATATATTTT.

This clone was observed a few times. The V call is TRBV27, the J call TRBJ1-6; a possible D gene is TRBD1 (5 bases). This CDR3 has 13 residues. Germline CDR1 and CDR2: MNHEY and SMNVEV (reference sequence). Between the trimmed V and J ends, which lost 5 bases and 12 bases, there was a span of 14 bases. CDR3 residues: CASSDRQTVPLHF. CDR3 DNA: TGTGCCAGCAGTGACAGACAGACCGTACCCCTCCACTTT.

The chain recombines TRBV5-5 with TRBJ1-6; D gene unclear. V lost 4 bases, J lost 2 bases, and 10 bases lay in between. Germline CDR1 SGHKS, CDR2 YYEKEE (reference sequence). This CDR3 contains 15 residues. CDR3 amino acids: CASSPEEAYNSPLHF. The CDR3 nucleotides are TGTGCCAGCAGCCCCGAAGAGGCCTATAATTCACCCCTCCACTTT.

The rearrangement uses TRBV11-2 and TRBJ1-4; TRBD1 is a possible D gene (5 bases). CDR1 is SGHAT, CDR2 FQNNGV, per germline. This CDR3 region has 13 residues. Trimming left V 3 bases short and J 8 bases short, with 10 bases between. In DNA form, the CDR3 reads TGTGCCAGCAGCTTGGGGGTCGGGGAAAAACTGTTTTTT. Translating it yields CASSLGVGEKLFF. Based on the CDR3 plus reference TRBV11-2 and TRBJ1-4, the full variable domain is EAGVAQSPRYKIIEKRQSVAFWCNPISGHATLYWYQQILGQGPKLLIQFQNNGVVDDSQLPKDRFSAERLKGVDSTLKIQPAKLEDSAVYLCASSLGVGEKLFFGSGTQLSVL.

This sequence joins TRBV5-1 and TRBJ1-1, with a weak D call TRBD1 (6 bases). This CDR3 contains 13 residues. V was cut by 2 bases and J by 3 bases, with 8 bases left in between. The germline gives CDR1 SGHRS, CDR2 YFSETQ. The CDR3 reads CASSLQGHTEAFF. Written as DNA, the CDR3 is TGCGCCAGCAGCTTACAGGGTCACACTGAAGCTTTCTTT. The variable domain in full, completed from reference TRBV5-1 and TRBJ1-1, reads KAGVTQTPRYLIKTRGQQVTLSCSPISGHRSVSWYQQTPGQGLQFLFEYFSETQRNKGNFPGRFSGRQFSNSRSEMNVSTLELGDSALYLCASSLQGHTEAFFGQGTRLTVV.

V and J are TRBV19 and TRBJ2-7; D possibly corresponds to TRBD1 (6 bases). Germline V lookup: CDR1 LNHDA, CDR2 SQIVND (reference sequence). The V gene lost 9 bases and the J gene lost 0 bases, with 15 bases spanning the gap. CDR3 length: 14 residues. CDR3 in amino acids: CASRPGTLSYEQYF. The CDR3 DNA reads as TGTGCCAGCAGGCCCGGGACACTCTCCTACGAGCAGTACTTC. Variable domain in full (rest from reference TRBV19 and TRBJ2-7): DGGITQSPKYLFRKEGQNVTLSCEQNLNHDAMYWYRQDPGQGLRLIYYSQIVNDFQKGDIAEGYSVSREKKESFPLTVTSAQKNPTAFYLCASRPGTLSYEQYFGPGTRLTVT.

This chain joins TRBV7-2 and TRBJ2-3; possible D gene TRBD2, 6 bases. The germline V gene encodes CDR1 SGHTA and CDR2 FQGNSA. The CDR3 totals 15 residues. Trimming left V 1 base short and J 2 bases short, with 10 bases between. This CDR3 reads CASSLVVAVTDTQYF. DNA of the CDR3: TGTGCCAGCAGCTTAGTGGTAGCGGTCACAGATACGCAGTATTTT.

This clone has just one count. CDR3 sequence: CASSKQISHTEAFF. For the CDR3, the DNA is TGCGCCAGCAGTAAGCAGATATCCCACACTGAAGCTTTCTTT. The V call is TRBV5-1, the J call TRBJ1-1; D call uncertain. The V end was cut by 5 bases, the J end by 3 bases, with 14 bases between. CDR3 length equals 14 residues. Germline V gene data show CDR1 as SGHRS and CDR2 as YFSETQ.

This clone was seen a few times. The chain carries TRBV11-2 and TRBJ1-4; 10 nucleotides align to TRBD1. Germline V CDR1 and CDR2: SGHAT, FQNNGV. With V trimmed by 5 bases and J by 8 bases, 11 bases remained unmatched. The CDR3 totals 16 residues. As DNA, the CDR3 is TGTGCCAGCAGCCTACTCTCCGGGACAGGGGCGGAAAAACTGTTTTTT. Translation gives CASSLLSGTGAEKLFF.

This chain links TRBV6-1 with TRBJ2-3; 8 nucleotides line up with TRBD1. The CDR3 extends over 16 amino acids. With 4 bases clipped from V and 5 bases from J, the junction kept 11 bases outside the gene matches. Germline CDR1 reads MNHNS; CDR2 reads SASEGT. CDR3 amino acids: CASSVGPQGAGDTQYF. The CDR3 DNA follows: TGTGCCAGCAGTGTGGGGCCTCAGGGGGCTGGAGATACGCAGTATTTT.

The chain has TRBV7-9 and TRBJ2-7; D is possibly TRBD1 (6 bases). V lost 7 bases, J lost 5 bases, and 15 bases lay in between. Germline V gene data show CDR1 as SEHNR and CDR2 as FQNEAQ (reference sequence). The CDR3 sequence is 13 residues long. The CDR3 region is CASTYREMDEQYF. The CDR3 DNA is TGTGCCAGCACATACAGGGAAATGGACGAGCAGTACTTC.

This clone was picked up one time. CDR3 residues: CASSTSQGAGNTIYF. The CDR3 DNA reads TGTGCCAGCAGCACATCACAGGGGGCAGGAAACACCATATATTTT. V usage is TRBV7-2 and J usage is TRBJ1-3; 9 bases match TRBD1. Germline lookup yields CDR1 SGHTA and CDR2 FQGNSA. This CDR3 is 15 amino acids long. The trim removed 5 bases at V and 4 bases at J, leaving 6 bases unmatched.